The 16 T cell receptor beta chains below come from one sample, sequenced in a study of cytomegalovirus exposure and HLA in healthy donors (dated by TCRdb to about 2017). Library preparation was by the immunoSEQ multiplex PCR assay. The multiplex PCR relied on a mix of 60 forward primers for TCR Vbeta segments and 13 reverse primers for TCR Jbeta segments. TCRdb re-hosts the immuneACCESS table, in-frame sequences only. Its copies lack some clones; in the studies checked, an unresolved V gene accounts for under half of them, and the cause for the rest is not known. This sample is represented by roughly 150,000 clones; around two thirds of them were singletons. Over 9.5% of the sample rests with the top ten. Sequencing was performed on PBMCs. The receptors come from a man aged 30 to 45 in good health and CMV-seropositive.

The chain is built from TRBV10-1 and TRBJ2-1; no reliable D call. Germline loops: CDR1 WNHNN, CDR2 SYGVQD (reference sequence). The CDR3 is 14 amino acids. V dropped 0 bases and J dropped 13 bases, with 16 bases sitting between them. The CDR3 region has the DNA TGCGCCAGCAGTGAGTCGAAGTGTCGCGCCCAACAGTTCTTC. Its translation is CASSESKCRAQQFF.

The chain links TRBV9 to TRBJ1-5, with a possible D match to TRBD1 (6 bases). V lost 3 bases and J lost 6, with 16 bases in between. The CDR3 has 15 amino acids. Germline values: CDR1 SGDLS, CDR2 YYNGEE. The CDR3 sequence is CASSAGVTWGQPQHF. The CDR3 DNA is TGTGCCAGCAGCGCAGGGGTTACCTGGGGTCAGCCCCAGCATTTT. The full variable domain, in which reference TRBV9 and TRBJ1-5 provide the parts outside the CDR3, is DSGVTQTPKHLITATGQRVTLRCSPRSGDLSVYWYQQSLDQGLQFLIQYYNGEERAKGNILERFSAQQFPDLHSELNLSSLELGDSALYFCASSAGVTWGQPQHFGDGTRLSIL.

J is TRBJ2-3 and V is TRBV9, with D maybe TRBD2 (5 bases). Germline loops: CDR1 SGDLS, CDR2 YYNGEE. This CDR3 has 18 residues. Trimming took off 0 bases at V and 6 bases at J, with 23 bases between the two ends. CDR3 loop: CASSVEGERLSRSDTQYF. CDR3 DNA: TGTGCCAGCAGCGTAGAGGGAGAACGGCTATCCCGATCGGATACGCAGTATTTT.

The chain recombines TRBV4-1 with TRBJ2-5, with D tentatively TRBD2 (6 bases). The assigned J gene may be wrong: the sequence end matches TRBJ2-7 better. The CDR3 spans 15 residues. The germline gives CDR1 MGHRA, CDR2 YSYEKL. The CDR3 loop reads CASSLFEGGSYEQYF. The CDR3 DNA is TGCGCCAGCAGCCTTTTTGAGGGAGGATCCTACGAGCAGTACTTC.

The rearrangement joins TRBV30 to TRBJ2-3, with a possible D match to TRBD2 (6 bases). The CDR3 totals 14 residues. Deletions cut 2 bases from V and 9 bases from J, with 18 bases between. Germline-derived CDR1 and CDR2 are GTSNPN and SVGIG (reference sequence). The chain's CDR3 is CAWSQGGTRWTQYF. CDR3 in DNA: TGTGCCTGGAGTCAAGGAGGGACTCGGTGGACGCAGTATTTT.

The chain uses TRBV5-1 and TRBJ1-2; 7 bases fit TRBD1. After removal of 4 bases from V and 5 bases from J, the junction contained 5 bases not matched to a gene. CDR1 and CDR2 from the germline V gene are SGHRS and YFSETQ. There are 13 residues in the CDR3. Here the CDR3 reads CASSPGTVYGYTF. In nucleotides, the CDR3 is TGCGCCAGCAGCCCCGGGACAGTTTATGGCTACACCTTC.

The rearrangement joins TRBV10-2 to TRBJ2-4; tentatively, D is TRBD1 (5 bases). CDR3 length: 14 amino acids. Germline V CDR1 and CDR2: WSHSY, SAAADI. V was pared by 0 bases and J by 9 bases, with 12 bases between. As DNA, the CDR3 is TGCGCCAGCAGTGAGTCCGGGTCTGGGGCCATTCAGTACTTC. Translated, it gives CASSESGSGAIQYF.

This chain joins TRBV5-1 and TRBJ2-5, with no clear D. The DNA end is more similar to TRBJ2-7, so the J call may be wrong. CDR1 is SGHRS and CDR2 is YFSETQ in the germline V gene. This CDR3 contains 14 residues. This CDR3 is CASSLEVLAYEQYF. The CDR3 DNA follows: TGCGCCAGCAGCTTGGAAGTTCTAGCCTACGAGCAGTACTTC.

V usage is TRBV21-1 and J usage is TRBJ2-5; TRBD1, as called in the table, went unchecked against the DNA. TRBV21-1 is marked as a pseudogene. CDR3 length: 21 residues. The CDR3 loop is CASSKAPPSTTGQRGQETQYF. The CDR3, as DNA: TGTGCCAGCAGCAAAGCCCCCCCGTCTACGACAGGGCAGAGAGGCCAAGAGACCCAGTACTTC.

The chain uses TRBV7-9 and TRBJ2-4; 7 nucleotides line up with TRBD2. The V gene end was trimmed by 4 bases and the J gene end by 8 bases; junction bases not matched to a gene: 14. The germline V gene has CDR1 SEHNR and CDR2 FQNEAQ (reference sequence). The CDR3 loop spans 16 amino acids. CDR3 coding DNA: TGTGCCAGCAGCTCCCCCCCAGGGAGGGGCGCAGACATTCAGTACTTC. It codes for CASSSPPGRGADIQYF.

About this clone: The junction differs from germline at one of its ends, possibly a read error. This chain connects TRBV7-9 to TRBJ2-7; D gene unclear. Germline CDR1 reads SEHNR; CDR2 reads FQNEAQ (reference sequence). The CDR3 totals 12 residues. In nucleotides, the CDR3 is TGTTCCAGCAGCTTGCCTGGGCGCGAGCAGTACTTC. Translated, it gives CSSSLPGREQYF. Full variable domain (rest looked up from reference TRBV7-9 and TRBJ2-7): DTGVSQNPRHKITKRGQNVTFRCDPISEHNRLYWYRQTLGQGPEFLTYFQNEAQLEKSRLLSDRFSAERPKGSFSTLEIQRTEQGDSAMYLCSSSLPGREQYFGPGTRLTVT.

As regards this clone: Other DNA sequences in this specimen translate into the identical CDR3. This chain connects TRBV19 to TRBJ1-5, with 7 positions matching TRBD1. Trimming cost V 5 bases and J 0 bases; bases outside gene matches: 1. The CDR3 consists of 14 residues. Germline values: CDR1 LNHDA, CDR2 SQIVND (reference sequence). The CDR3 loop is CASSPGGSNQPQHF. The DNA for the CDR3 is TGTGCCAGTAGTCCAGGGGGTAGCAATCAGCCCCAGCATTTT.

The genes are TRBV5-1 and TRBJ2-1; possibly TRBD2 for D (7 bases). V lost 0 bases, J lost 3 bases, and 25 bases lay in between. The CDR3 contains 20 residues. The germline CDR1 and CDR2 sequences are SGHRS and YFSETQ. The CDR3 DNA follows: TGCGCCAGCAGCTTGGGGGGTGCGGGGGCTCCCAGAGGGGGCTACAATGAGCAGTTCTTC. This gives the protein CASSLGGAGAPRGGYNEQFF.

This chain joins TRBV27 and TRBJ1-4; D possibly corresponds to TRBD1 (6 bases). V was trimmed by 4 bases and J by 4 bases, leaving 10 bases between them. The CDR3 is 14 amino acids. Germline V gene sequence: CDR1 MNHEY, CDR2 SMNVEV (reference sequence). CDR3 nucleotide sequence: TGTGCCAGCAGTTCCAGGGGCGGTAATGAAAAACTGTTTTTT. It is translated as CASSSRGGNEKLFF.

This CDR3 reads CASRSTAPSYEQYF. The DNA of the CDR3 is TGTGCCAGCAGATCGACAGCCCCCTCCTACGAGCAGTACTTC. The chain recombines TRBV7-9 with TRBJ2-7; a possible D gene is TRBD1 (5 bases). Germline loops: CDR1 SEHNR, CDR2 FQNEAQ (reference sequence). V lost 6 bases, J lost 0 bases, and 12 bases lay in between. CDR3 length: 14 residues.

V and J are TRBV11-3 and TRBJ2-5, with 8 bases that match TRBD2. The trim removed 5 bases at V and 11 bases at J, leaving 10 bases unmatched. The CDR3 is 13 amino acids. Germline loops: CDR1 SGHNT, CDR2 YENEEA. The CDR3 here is CASSPRLAREQYF. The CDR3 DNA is TGTGCCAGCAGCCCGAGACTAGCGAGGGAGCAGTACTTC.